This TCR beta chain appears in the sequencing data of a study of blood T cell repertoires in COVID-19. Overall study: Both acute and convalescent COVID-19 samples were obtained from the United States, Italy and Spain.

The germline gives CDR1 SGHTA, CDR2 FQGNSA. The CDR3 totals 18 residues. After removal of 1 base from V and 0 bases from J, the junction contained 10 bases not matched to a gene. In the source study's methods: By means of reference gene primer amplification, nucleated cell counts were estimated. Using immunoSEQ multiplex PCR, the repertoire was profiled, and TCRdb retains in-frame clones only, with some absent. V and J calls and clone size come straight from that table; D and trimming were deduced from the DNA. This repertoire shows about 300,000 clones, approximately 85% found once; its top ten account for around 1.5%.

The receptor was derived from a woman between 50 and 59 years old with acute or convalescent COVID-19. The chain joins TRBV7-2 to TRBJ2-3, with 7 nucleotides matching TRBD2. The sample consisted of peripheral blood. Here the CDR3 reads CASSLVPAGLWSTDTQYF. The CDR3 DNA reads as TGTGCCAGCAGCTTAGTCCCAGCGGGGTTGTGGAGCACAGATACGCAGTATTTT. Combining the CDR3 with reference TRBV7-2 and TRBJ2-3 gives the whole variable domain GAGVSQSPSNKVTEKGKDVELRCDPISGHTALYWYRQSLGQGLEFLIYFQGNSAPDKSGLPSDRFSAERTGGSVSTLTIQRTQQEDSAVYLCASSLVPAGLWSTDTQYFGPGTRLTVL.